This entry features one T cell receptor (beta chain) sequence. What it recognizes is unknown. CDR1 is LGHNT and CDR2 is FRNRAP in the germline V gene. The V gene end was trimmed by 6 bases and the J gene end by 3 bases; junction bases not matched to a gene: 10. CDR3 length: 15 residues. The sample belongs to a study of T and B cells in COVID-19 patients. Looking at the study overall: Most recovered patients had mild to moderate COVID-19 treated as outpatients. The recovered cohort's median age was about 35 years, versus approximately 70 years in active infection. About 90% of the roughly 20 active-infection patients had comorbidities associated with unfavorable COVID-19 outcome.

BIOMED2 TRB-A/B primer pools were used in multiplex TRB PCR. TCRdb reprocessed the multiplex PCR reads via MiXCR and lists one record per CDR3 protein. The sample records around 3,400 distinct CDR3 sequences, around 20% being singletons. General study points: Symptomatic-phase blood samples from mildly ill patients and early samples from severe cases were scarce.

TRB was amplified from about 260-540 ng of blood genomic DNA. This receptor was obtained from a human donor with active COVID-19. The chain links TRBV12-5 to TRBJ2-7; 8 bases agree with TRBD1. Sequencing input: blood. As DNA, the CDR3 is TGTGCTAGTGGCTCCCTACGACAGGGGTTCTACGAGCAGTACTTC. Protein sequence: CASGSLRQGFYEQYF.